This T cell receptor beta chain was sequenced for a study of blood T cell repertoires in COVID-19. Study-wide context: Sites across the United States, Italy and Spain contributed samples from acute and convalescent COVID-19.

Each participant's cohort was designated according to participant-reported clinical history. The germline V gene has CDR1 SEHNR and CDR2 FQNEAQ (reference sequence). Trimming removed 5 bases from V and 4 bases from J; junction bases left unmatched: 8. The CDR3 totals 15 residues. Generated by immunoSEQ multiplex PCR, the TCRdb table keeps only in-frame clones and is missing some. The table shows some 380,000 clones, with roughly 87% occurring only once. The gene calls are TRBV7-9 and TRBJ1-1; 9 bases map to TRBD1. The source material was PBMCs or T cells enriched from blood (not recorded which). The sequence came from a middle-aged woman with acute COVID-19. The CDR3 loop reads CASSPWGQGGTEAFF. The CDR3 DNA follows: TGTGCCAGCAGCCCCTGGGGACAGGGCGGCACTGAAGCTTTCTTT.